This T cell receptor beta chain is drawn from a study of T cells in women clearing cervical HPV infection. Study observations and caveats: Repertoire richness, not evenness, was significantly elevated in CIN3+ cases versus controls.

Measured with immunoSEQ multiplex PCR; TCRdb has only the in-frame clones, and not every one. The sample's table shows more than 15,000 clones. Of note for this clone: Its target is unknown. The CDR3 extends 3 residues past the end of the read, so its final part is completed from the germline J gene.

Trimming at V came to 2 bases and at J to 5 bases, leaving 5 bases not matched to a gene. Germline assignment: CDR1 GTSNPN and CDR2 SVGIG (reference sequence). The CDR3 runs 14 residues. The TCR originated in a woman aged 18 to 75 with a cervical HPV16 infection that either progressed to CIN3+ or cleared (not recorded which). The specimen sequenced was blood buffy coat. The chain has TRBV30 and TRBJ1-5, with 8 bases lining up with TRBD1. The CDR3 reads CAWSPGQGDQPQHF. The sequenced part of the CDR3 DNA is TGTGCCTGGAGTCCCGGACAGGGAGATCAGCCC.